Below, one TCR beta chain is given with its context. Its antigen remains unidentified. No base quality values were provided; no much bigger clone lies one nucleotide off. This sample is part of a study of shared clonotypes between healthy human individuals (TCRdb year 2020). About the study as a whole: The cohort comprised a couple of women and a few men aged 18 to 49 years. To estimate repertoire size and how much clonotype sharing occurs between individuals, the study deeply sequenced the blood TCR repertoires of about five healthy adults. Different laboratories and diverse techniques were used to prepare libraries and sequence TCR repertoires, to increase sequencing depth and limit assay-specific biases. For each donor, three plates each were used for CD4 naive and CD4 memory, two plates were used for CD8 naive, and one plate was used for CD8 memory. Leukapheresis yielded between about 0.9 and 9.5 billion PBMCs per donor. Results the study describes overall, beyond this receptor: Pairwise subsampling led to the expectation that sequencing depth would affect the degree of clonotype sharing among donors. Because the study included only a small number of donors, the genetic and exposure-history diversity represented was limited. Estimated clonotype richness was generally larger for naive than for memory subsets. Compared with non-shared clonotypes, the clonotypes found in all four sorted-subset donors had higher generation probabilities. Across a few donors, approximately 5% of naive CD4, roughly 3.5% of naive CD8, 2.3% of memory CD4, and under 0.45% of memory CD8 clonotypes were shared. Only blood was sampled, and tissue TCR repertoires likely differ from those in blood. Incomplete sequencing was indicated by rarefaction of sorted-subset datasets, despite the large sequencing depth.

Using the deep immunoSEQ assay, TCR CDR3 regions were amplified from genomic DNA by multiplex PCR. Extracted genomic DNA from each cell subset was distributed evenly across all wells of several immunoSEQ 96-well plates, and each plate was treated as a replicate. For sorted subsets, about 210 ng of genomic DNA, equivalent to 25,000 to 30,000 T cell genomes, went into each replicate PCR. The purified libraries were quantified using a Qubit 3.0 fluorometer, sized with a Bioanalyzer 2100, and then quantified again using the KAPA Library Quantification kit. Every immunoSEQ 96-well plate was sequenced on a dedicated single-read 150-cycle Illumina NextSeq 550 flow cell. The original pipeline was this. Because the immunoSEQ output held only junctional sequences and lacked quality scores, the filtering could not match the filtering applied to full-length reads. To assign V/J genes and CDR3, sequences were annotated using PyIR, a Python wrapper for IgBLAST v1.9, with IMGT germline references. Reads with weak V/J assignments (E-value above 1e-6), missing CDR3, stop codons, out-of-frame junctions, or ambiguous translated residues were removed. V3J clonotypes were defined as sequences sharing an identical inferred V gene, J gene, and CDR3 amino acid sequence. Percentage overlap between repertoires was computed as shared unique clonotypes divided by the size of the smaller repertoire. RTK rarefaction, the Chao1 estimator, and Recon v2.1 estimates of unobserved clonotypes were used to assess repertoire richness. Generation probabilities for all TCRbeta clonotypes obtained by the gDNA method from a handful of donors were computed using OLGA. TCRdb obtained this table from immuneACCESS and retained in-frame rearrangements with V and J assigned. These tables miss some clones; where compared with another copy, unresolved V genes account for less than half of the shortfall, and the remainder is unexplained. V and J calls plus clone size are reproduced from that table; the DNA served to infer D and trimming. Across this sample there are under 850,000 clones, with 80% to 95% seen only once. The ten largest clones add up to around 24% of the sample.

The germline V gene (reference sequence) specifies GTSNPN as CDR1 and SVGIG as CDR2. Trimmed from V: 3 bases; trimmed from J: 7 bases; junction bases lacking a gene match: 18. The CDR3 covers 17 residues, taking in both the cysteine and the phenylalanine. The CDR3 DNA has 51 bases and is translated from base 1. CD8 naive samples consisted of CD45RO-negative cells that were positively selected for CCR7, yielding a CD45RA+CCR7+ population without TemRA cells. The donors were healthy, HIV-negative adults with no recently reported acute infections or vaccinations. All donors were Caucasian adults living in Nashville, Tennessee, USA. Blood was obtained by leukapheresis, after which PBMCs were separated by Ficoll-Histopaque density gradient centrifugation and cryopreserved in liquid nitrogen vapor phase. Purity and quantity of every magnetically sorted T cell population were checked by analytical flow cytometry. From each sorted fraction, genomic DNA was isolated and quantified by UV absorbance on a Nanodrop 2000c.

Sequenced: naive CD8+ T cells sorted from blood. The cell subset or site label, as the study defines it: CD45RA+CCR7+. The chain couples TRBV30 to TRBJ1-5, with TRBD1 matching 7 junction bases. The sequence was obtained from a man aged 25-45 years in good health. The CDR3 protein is CAWSPQTGSPFKQPQHF. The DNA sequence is TGTGCCTGGAGCCCCCAGACAGGGAGCCCCTTTAAGCAGCCCCAGCATTTT.